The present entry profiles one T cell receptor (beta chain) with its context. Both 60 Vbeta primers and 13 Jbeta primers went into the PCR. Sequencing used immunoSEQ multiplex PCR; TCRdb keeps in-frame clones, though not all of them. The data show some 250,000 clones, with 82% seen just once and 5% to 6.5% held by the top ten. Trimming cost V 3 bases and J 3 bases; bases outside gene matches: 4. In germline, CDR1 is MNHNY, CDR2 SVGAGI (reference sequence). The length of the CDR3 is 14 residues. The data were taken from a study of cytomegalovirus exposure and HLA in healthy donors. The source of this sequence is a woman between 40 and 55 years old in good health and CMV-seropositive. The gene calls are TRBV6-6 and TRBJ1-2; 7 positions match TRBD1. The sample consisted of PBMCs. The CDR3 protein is CASSYLTGDYGYTF. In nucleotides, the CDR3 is TGTGCCAGCAGTTATCTTACAGGGGACTATGGCTACACCTTC.